Only a few counts were recorded for the clone carrying this TCR beta chain. The sample originates from a study of shared clonotypes between healthy human individuals. Libraries were prepared by immunoSEQ multiplex PCR; TCRdb keeps only in-frame clonotypes and omits some of them. The sample has some 1.1 million clones, 60% to 80% seen once. The germline V gene encodes CDR1 MNHEY and CDR2 SVGAGI. Trimming stripped 7 bases from V and 3 bases from J, with 6 bases between. This CDR3 has 12 residues. Sequencing used memory CD4+ T cells from PBMCs. Subset meaning: CD45RA-negative fraction. The sequence was obtained from a man aged 18-30 years in good health. Some clones in this sample may be carry-over from other donors' samples. The chain couples TRBV6-5 to TRBJ2-2; D is ambiguous. Written as DNA, the CDR3 is TGTGCCAGCACCCGAGACACCGGGGAGCTGTTTTTT. This encodes CASTRDTGELFF.